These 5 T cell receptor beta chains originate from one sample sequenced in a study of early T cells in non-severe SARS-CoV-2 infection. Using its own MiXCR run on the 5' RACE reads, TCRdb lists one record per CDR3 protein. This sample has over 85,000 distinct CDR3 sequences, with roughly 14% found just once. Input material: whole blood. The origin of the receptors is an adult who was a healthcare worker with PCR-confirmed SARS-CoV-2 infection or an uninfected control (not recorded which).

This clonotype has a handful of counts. The CDR3 is CAAGTKETQYF. The CDR3 DNA reads as TGTGCCGCCGGGACAAAAGAGACCCAGTACTTC. The chain carries TRBV28 and TRBJ2-5; weak D call: TRBD1 (6 bases). CDR3 length: 11 residues. Between the trimmed V and J ends, which lost 11 bases and 3 bases, there was a span of 10 bases. CDR1 and CDR2 (germline): MDHEN, SYDVKM.

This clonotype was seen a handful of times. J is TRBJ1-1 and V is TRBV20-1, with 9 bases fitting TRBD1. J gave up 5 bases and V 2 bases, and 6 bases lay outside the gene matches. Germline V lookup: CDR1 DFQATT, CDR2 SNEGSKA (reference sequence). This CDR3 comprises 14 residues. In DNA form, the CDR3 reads TGCAGTGCTAGAACCGGGACAGGGAAGACTGAAGCTTTCTTT. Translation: CSARTGTGKTEAFF.

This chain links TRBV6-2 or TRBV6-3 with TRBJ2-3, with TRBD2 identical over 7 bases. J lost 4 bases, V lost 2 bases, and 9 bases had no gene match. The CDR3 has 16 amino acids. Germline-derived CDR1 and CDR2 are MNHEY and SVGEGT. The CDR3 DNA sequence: TGTGCCAGCAGTTACGACGGCGGGAGAGGCGCAGATACGCAGTATTTT. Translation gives CASSYDGGRGADTQYF.

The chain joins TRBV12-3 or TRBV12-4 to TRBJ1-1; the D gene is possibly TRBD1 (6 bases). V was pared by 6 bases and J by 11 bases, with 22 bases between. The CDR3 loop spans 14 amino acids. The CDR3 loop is CASRLTGIQRNAFF. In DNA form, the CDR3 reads TGTGCCAGCAGGCTCACAGGGATCCAACGTAATGCTTTCTTT.

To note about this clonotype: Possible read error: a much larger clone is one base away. Here the CDR3 reads CASSVDRNTEAFF. The CDR3, as DNA: TGTGCCAGCAGCGTGGACAGGAACACTGAAGCTTTCTTT. The chain employs TRBV7-2 and TRBJ1-1; maybe TRBD1 (6 bases). Germline V gene sequence: CDR1 SGHTA, CDR2 FQGNSA. The CDR3 is made up of 13 amino acids. Trimming removed 5 bases from V and 1 base from J, with 8 bases in between.